The subject of this entry is one T cell receptor (beta chain). The assay was immunoSEQ multiplex PCR, and TCRdb's table has in-frame clones only and misses some. The table records about 43,000 clones, 75% to 90% of them present only once. The data belong to a study of T cell changes during pregnancy in multiple sclerosis. The sample here was peripheral blood, taken in the first trimester of pregnancy. This TCR came from a female donor in good health, enrolled as a control in a pregnancy study.

The CDR3 nucleotides read TGTGCCAGCAGCCATCCGGAATTAGCGGGACCGAAGACCCAGTACTTC. It yields the protein CASSHPELAGPKTQYF. The chain carries TRBV14 and TRBJ2-5, with 8 bases identical to TRBD2. There are 16 residues in the CDR3. Germline assignment: CDR1 SGHDN and CDR2 FVKESK. With 3 bases clipped from V and 6 bases from J, the junction kept 12 bases outside the gene matches.